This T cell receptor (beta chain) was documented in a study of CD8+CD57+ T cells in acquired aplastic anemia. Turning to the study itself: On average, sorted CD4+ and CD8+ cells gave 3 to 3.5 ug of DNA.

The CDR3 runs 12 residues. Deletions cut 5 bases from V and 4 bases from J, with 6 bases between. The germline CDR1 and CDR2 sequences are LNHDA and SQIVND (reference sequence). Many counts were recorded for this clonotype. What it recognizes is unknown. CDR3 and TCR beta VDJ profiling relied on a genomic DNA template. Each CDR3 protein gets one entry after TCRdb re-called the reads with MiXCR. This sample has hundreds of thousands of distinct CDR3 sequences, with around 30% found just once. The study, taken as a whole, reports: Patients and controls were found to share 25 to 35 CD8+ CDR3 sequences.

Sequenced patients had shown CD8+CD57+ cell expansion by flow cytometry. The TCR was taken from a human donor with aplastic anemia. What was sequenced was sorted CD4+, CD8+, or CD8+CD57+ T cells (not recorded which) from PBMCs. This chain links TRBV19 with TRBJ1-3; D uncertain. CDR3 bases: TGTGCCAGTAGTTTTAACGGAAACACCATATATTTT. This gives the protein CASSFNGNTIYF. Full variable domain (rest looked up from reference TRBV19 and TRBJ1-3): DGGITQSPKYLFRKEGQNVTLSCEQNLNHDAMYWYRQDPGQGLRLIYYSQIVNDFQKGDIAEGYSVSREKKESFPLTVTSAQKNPTAFYLCASSFNGNTIYFGEGSWLTVV.